This T cell receptor beta chain was sequenced for a study of blood T cell repertoires in COVID-19. About the study: T cells, B-cell-depleted T cells, or PBMCs provided the cDNA or gDNA that served as material.

Trimming pared 3 bases from V and 7 bases from J, leaving 7 bases between. The germline CDR1 and CDR2 sequences are SGHAT and FQNNGV. The CDR3 consists of 11 residues. Authors' methods: Reference gene primers were amplified, and this amplification served to estimate nucleated cell counts. Measured with immunoSEQ multiplex PCR; TCRdb has only the in-frame clones, and not every one. V, J and clone size reflect that table, while D and trimming were determined from the DNA. The sample comprises around 200,000 clones, about 86% of which are singletons, and 8.5% to 10% rests with the top ten. This clonotype was obtained from a man aged 40-55 years with active or convalescent COVID-19. V and J are TRBV11-2 and TRBJ2-7; no clear D gene. Specimen: peripheral blood. CDR3 in amino acids: CASSFGPEQYF. The CDR3 bases are TGTGCCAGCAGCTTTGGGCCGGAGCAGTACTTC. The full variable domain, completed using reference TRBV11-2 and TRBJ2-7, is EAGVAQSPRYKIIEKRQSVAFWCNPISGHATLYWYQQILGQGPKLLIQFQNNGVVDDSQLPKDRFSAERLKGVDSTLKIQPAKLEDSAVYLCASSFGPEQYFGPGTRLTVT.